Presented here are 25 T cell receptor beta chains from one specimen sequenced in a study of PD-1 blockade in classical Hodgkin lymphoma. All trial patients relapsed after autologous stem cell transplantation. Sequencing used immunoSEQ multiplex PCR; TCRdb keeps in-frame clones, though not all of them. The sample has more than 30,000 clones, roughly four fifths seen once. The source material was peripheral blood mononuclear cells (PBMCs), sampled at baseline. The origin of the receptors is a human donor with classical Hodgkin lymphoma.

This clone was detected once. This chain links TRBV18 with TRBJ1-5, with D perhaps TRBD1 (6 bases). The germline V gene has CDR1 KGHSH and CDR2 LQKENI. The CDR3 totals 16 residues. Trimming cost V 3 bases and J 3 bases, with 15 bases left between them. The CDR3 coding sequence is TGTGCCAGCTCACCTAACAGGGTGGGATACAATCAGCCCCAGCATTTT. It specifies CASSPNRVGYNQPQHF. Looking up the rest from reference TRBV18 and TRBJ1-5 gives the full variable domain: NAGVMQNPRHLVRRRGQEARLRCSPMKGHSHVYWYRQLPEEGLKFMVYLQKENIIDESGMPKERFSAEFPKEGPSILRIQQVVRGDSAAYFCASSPNRVGYNQPQHFGDGTRLSIL.

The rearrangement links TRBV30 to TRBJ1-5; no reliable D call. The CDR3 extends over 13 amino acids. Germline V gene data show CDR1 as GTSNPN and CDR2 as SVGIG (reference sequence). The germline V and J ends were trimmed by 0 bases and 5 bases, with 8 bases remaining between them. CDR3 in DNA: TGTGCCTGGAGTGTTAGGGCAGATCAGCCCCAGCATTTT. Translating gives CAWSVRADQPQHF.

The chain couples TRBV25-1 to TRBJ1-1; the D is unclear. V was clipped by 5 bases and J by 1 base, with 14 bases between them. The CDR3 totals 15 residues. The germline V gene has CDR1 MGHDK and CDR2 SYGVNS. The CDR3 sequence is CASSHYMVGNTEAFF. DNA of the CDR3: TGTGCCAGCAGTCACTATATGGTAGGGAACACTGAAGCTTTCTTT.

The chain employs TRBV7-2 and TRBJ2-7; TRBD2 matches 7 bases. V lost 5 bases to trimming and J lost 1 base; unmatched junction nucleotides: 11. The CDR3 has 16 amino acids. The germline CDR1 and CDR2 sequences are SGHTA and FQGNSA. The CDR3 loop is CASSPGGLLISYEQYF. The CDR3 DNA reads TGTGCCAGCAGCCCTGGGGGACTACTCATTTCCTACGAGCAGTACTTC.

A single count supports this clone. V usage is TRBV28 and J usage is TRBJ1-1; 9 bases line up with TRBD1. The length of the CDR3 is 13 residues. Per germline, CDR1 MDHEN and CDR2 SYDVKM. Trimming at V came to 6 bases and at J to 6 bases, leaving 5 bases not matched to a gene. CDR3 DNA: TGTGCCAGCAGCATACGACAGGGGGCTGAAGCTTTCTTT. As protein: CASSIRQGAEAFF. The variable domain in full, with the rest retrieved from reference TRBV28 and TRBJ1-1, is DVKVTQSSRYLVKRTGEKVFLECVQDMDHENMFWYRQDPGLGLRLIYFSYDVKMKEKGDIPEGYSVSREKKERFSLILESASTNQTSMYLCASSIRQGAEAFFGQGTRLTVV.

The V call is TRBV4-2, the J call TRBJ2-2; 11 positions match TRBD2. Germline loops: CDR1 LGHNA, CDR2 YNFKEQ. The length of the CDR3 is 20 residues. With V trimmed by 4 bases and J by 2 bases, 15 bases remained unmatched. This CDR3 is CASSRAWMSTSGDNTGELFF. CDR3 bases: TGTGCCAGCAGCCGAGCCTGGATGTCGACTAGCGGGGATAACACCGGGGAGCTGTTTTTT.

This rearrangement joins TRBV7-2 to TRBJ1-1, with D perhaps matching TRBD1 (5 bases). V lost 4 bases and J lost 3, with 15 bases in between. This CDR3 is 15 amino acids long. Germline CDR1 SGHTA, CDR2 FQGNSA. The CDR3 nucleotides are TGTGCCAGCAGCTGGGGACGCCTGGGGGACACTGAAGCTTTCTTT. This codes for CASSWGRLGDTEAFF. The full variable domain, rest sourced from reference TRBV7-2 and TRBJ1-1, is GAGVSQSPSNKVTEKGKDVELRCDPISGHTALYWYRQSLGQGLEFLIYFQGNSAPDKSGLPSDRFSAERTGGSVSTLTIQRTQQEDSAVYLCASSWGRLGDTEAFFGQGTRLTVV.

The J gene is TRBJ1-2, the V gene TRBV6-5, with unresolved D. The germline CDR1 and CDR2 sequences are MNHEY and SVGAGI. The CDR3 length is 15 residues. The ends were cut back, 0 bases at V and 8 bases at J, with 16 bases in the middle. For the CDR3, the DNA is TGTGCCAGCAGTTACTCCATCGGGCCGGCACGAGGCTACACCTTC. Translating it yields CASSYSIGPARGYTF.

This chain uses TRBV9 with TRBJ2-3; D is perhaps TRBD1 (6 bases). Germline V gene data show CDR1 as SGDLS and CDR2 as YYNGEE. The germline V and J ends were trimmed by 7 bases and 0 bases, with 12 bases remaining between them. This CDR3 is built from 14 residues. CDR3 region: CASCKGVSTDTQYF. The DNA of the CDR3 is TGTGCCAGCTGTAAGGGGGTTAGCACAGATACGCAGTATTTT.

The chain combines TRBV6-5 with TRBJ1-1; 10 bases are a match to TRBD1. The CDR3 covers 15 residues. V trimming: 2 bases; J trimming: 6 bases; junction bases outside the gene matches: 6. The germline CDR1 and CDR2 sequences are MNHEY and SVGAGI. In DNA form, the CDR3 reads TGTGCCAGCAGTTACGGACAGGGGGGCTTCTCTGAAGCTTTCTTT. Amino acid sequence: CASSYGQGGFSEAFF.

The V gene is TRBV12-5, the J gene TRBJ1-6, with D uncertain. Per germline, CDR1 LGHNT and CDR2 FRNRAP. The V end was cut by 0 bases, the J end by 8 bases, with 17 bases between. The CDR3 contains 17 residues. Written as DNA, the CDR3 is TGTGCTAGTGGTTTGGTGGTGTCACCGAGACGGGATTCACCCCTCCACTTT. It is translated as CASGLVVSPRRDSPLHF.

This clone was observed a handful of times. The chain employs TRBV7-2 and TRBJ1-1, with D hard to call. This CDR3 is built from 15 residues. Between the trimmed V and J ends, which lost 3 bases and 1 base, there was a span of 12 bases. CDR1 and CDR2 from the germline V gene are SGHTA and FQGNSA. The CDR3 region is CASSFIWGKNTEAFF. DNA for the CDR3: TGTGCCAGCAGCTTTATCTGGGGTAAGAACACTGAAGCTTTCTTT.

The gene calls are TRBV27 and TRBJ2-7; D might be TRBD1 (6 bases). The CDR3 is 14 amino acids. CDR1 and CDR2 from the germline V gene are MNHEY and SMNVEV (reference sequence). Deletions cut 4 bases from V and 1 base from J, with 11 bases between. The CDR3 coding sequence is TGTGCCAGCAGTTGGGGACATGGATCCTACGAGCAGTACTTC. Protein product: CASSWGHGSYEQYF.

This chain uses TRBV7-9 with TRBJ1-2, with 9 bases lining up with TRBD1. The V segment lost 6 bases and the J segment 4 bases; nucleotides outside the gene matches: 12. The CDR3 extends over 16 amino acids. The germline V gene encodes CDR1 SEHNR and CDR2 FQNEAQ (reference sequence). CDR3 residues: CASRGRGGQGVYGYTF. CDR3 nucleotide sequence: TGTGCCAGCAGGGGTCGGGGGGGACAGGGAGTCTATGGCTACACCTTC.

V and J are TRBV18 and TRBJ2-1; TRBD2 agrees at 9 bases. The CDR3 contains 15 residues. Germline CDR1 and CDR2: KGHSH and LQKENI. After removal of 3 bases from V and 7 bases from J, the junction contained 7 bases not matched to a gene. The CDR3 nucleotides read TGTGCCAGCTCACCTTTAGCGGGGGAGTTGAATGAGCAGTTCTTC. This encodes CASSPLAGELNEQFF.

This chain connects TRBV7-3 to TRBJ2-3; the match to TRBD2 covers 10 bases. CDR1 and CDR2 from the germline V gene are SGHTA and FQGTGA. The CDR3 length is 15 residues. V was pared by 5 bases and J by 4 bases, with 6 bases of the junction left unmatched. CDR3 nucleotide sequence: TGTGCCAGCAGCAAAAAGCGGGGGGGCCCAGATACGCAGTATTTT. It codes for CASSKKRGGPDTQYF.

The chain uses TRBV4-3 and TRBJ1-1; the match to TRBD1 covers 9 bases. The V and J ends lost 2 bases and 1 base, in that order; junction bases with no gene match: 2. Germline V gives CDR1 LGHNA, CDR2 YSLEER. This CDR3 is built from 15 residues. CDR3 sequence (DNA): TGCGCCAGCAGCCAATGGACAGGGGAGAACACTGAAGCTTTCTTT. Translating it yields CASSQWTGENTEAFF.

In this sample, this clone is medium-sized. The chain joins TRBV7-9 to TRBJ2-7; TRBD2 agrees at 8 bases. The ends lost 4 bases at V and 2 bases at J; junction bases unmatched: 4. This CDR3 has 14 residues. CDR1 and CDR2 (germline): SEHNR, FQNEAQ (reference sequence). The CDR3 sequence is CASSSAGAPYEQYF. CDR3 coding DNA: TGTGCCAGCAGCTCAGCGGGGGCTCCCTACGAGCAGTACTTC.

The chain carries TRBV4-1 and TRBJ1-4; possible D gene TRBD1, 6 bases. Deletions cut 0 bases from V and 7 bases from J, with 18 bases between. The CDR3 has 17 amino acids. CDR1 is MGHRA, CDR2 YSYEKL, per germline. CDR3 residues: CASSQEGIEGVVEKLFF. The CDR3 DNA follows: TGCGCCAGCAGCCAAGAGGGGATAGAGGGGGTGGTTGAAAAACTGTTTTTT.

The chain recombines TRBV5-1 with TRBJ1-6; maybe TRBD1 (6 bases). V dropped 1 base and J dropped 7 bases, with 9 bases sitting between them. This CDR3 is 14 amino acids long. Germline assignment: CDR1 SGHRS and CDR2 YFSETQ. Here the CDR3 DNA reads TGCGCCAGCAGCTTGACGACAGGAAATTCACCCCTCCACTTT. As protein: CASSLTTGNSPLHF.

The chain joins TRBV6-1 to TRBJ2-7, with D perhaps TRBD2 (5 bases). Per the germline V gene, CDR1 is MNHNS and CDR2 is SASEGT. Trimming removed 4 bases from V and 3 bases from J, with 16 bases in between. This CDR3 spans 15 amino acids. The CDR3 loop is CASSANPLAGYEQYF. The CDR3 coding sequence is TGTGCCAGCAGTGCAAACCCCCTCGCGGGCTACGAGCAGTACTTC.

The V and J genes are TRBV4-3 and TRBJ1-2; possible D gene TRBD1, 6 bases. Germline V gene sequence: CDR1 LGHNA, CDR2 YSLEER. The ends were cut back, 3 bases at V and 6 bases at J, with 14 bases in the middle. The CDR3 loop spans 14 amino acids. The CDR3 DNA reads TGCGCCAGCAGCCAGACAGGACAGAGAGATGGCTACACCTTC. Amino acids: CASSQTGQRDGYTF.

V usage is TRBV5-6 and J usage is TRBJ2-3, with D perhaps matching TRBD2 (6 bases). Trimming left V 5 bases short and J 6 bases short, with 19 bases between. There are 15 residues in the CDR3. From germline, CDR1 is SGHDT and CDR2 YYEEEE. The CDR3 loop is CASSIRDWTWDTQYF. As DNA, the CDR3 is TGTGCCAGCAGTATCCGGGACTGGACATGGGATACGCAGTATTTT.

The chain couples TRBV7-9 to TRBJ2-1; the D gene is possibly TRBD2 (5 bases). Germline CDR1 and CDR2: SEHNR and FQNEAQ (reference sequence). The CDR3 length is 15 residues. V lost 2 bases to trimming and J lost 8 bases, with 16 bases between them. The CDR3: CASSLQSKTGDEQFF. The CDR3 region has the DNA TGTGCCAGCAGCTTACAGTCAAAAACCGGGGATGAGCAGTTCTTC.

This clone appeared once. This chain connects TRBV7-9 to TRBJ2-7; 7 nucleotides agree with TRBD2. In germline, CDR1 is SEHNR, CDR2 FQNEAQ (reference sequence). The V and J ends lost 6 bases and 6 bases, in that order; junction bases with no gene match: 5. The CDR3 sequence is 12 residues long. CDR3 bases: TGTGCCAGCAGTCCCTCGGGGGGCGAGCAGTACTTC. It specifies CASSPSGGEQYF.